A selection of T cell receptor beta chains follows, all from one sample in a study of cytomegalovirus exposure and HLA in healthy donors. TCRdb's table, derived via immunoSEQ multiplex PCR, lists solely in-frame clones and lacks some. The sample yields 90,000 to 140,000 clones, around four fifths seen once. Source material: PBMCs. Receptors were obtained from a woman in her thirties or forties in good health and CMV-seropositive. The CDR3 runs from the conserved cysteine through the conserved F or W. D genes are given only for firm matches. Not all rows give a size; the values are once, few, many and, for expanded clones, a class.

v_gene	len	j_gene	d_gene	abundance	CDR3nt	CDR3aa
TRBV19	18	TRBJ1-3	.	.	TGTGCCAGTAGTATGGCCCGGTCGGGGGGGCTGAAGGGAAACACCATATATTTT	CASSMARSGGLKGNTIYF
TRBV9	15	TRBJ1-2	.	once	TGTGCCAGCAGCGTGTACCCGGACAGCCTGGGAGGCTACACCTTC	CASSVYPDSLGGYTF
TRBV5-4	15	TRBJ1-3	TRBD1	.	TGTGCCAGCAGCTCCCGGGACAGATCCGGAAACACCATATATTTT	CASSSRDRSGNTIYF
TRBV28	15	TRBJ1-2	.	.	TGTGCCAGCACCTTTCGGGGGGCGTTGAGATATGGCTACACCTTC	CASTFRGALRYGYTF
TRBV7-9	16	TRBJ2-7	TRBD2	few	TGTGCCAGCAGCTTAGCGCGGCTAGCGGGAGGAAACGAGCAGTACTTC	CASSLARLAGGNEQYF
TRBV18	17	TRBJ2-6	TRBD1	.	TGTGCCAGCTCACGAGGACAGGGGACCTCTGGGGCCAACGTCCTGACTTTC	CASSRGQGTSGANVLTF
TRBV27	15	TRBJ1-4	TRBD1	.	TGTGCCAGCAGTACGTACAGGGGCTTGGAGGAAAAACTGTTTTTT	CASSTYRGLEEKLFF
TRBV5-1	17	TRBJ1-1	.	few	TGCGCCAGTAGTCCTCAACCCAGCGGGGCGCAGAACACTGAAGCTTTCTTT	CASSPQPSGAQNTEAFF
TRBV28	12	TRBJ2-3	TRBD1	.	TGTGCCAGCAGTCGGGGACAGGGGACGCAGTATTTT	CASSRGQGTQYF
TRBV21-1	19	TRBJ2-3	.	.	TGTGCCAGCAGCAACCAAACCCCGTTGTTGCGGGGGAATCGTAATACGCAGTATTTT	CASSNQTPLLRGNRNTQYF
TRBV27	16	TRBJ2-7	TRBD1	.	TGTGCCAGCAGTTCACCTTCAGGGGGCTTGAGGCTCGAGCAGTACTTC	CASSSPSGGLRLEQYF
TRBV7-2	16	TRBJ2-7	TRBD1	.	TGTGCCAGCAGCTTAGCGTTTGCAGGGGGCTCCTACGAGCAGTACTTC	CASSLAFAGGSYEQYF
TRBV2	12	TRBJ2-3	.	.	TGTGCCAGCAGTAGAGGGCTGGATACGCAGTATTTT	CASSRGLDTQYF
TRBV6-5	15	TRBJ1-3	TRBD1	.	TGTGCCAGCAGCCCCGACCGGGACAGGGGAAACACCATATATTTT	CASSPDRDRGNTIYF
TRBV7-2	15	TRBJ1-6	TRBD1	.	TGTGCCAGCAGCACAACAGGGGCACCGAATTCACCCCTCCACTTT	CASSTTGAPNSPLHF
TRBV6-5	15	TRBJ2-7	TRBD1	.	TGTGCCAGCAGTTACAGTGGACAGGGGGGCTACGAGCAGTACTTC	CASSYSGQGGYEQYF
TRBV28	12	TRBJ1-2	.	.	TGTGCCAGCCGGGTCGGTGGGTATGGCTACACCTTC	CASRVGGYGYTF
TRBV7-8	12	TRBJ2-1	TRBD2	.	TGTGCCAGCAGCTTAGGGGGGGGTGAGCAGTTCTTC	CASSLGGGEQFF
TRBV5-1	16	TRBJ2-1	TRBD1	.	TGCGCCAGCAAGGGGACAGGTTCCCAGCGCTACAATGAGCAGTTCTTC	CASKGTGSQRYNEQFF
TRBV19	15	TRBJ2-3	.	.	TGTGCCAGCGGGGGGTGGGGGGCCCGCACAGATACGCAGTATTTT	CASGGWGARTDTQYF
TRBV19	15	TRBJ2-5	TRBD1	.	TGTGCCAGTAGTCCGGACAGGACCTCCCAAGAGACCCAGTACTTC	CASSPDRTSQETQYF
TRBV19	16	TRBJ1-1	TRBD1	.	TGTGCCAGTAGTATACTACAGGGACAGGGTAACACTGAAGCTTTCTTT	CASSILQGQGNTEAFF
TRBV5-1	13	TRBJ2-5	.	.	TGCGCCAGCAGCACGGGGGTTCAAGAGACCCAGTACTTC	CASSTGVQETQYF
TRBV4-1	16	TRBJ2-3	TRBD2	.	TGCGCCAGCAGCCATACTAGCGGGGGTGTAACAGATACGCAGTATTTT	CASSHTSGGVTDTQYF
TRBV7-7	13	TRBJ2-7	TRBD2	.	TGTGCTAGCAGCGAAAGACTAGCGTACGAGCAGTACTTC	CASSERLAYEQYF
TRBV11-3	20	TRBJ2-2	TRBD2	.	TGTGCCAGCAGCTCCCAATACGCCAGGCGCGGGACTAGCGGGAGGCGGGAGCTGTTTTTT	CASSSQYARRGTSGRRELFF
TRBV4-2	15	TRBJ1-2	.	.	TGTGCCAGCAGCCAAGTCGGCCGGAGTGACTATGGCTACACCTTC	CASSQVGRSDYGYTF
TRBV7-9	14	TRBJ1-1	.	.	TGTGCCAGCAGCCCCTCAGGGATAGAAACTGAAGCTTTCTTT	CASSPSGIETEAFF
TRBV9	15	TRBJ1-3	TRBD1	.	TGTGCCAGCAGCGCCTCGACAGGGGTCGCCGCCACCATATATTTT	CASSASTGVAATIYF
TRBV6-5	13	TRBJ1-2	TRBD1	.	TGTGCCAGCACCGACAGGGGGCGAAATGGCTACACCTTC	CASTDRGRNGYTF
TRBV4-3	15	TRBJ1-2	TRBD1	once	TGCGCCAGCAGCCTCCAGACAGGGGAGGCCTATGGCTACACCTTC	CASSLQTGEAYGYTF
TRBV7-6	15	TRBJ2-7	TRBD1	.	TGTGCCAGCAGCCCCAGTGGTGACAGGGGCTACGAGCAGTACTTC	CASSPSGDRGYEQYF
TRBV11-2	14	TRBJ2-3	.	.	TGTGCCAGCAGCTTTGGGGGGAGCACAGATACGCAGTATTTT	CASSFGGSTDTQYF
TRBV14	15	TRBJ1-1	TRBD1	.	TGTGCCAGCAGCCAATGGACAGGGGTCAACACTGAAGCTTTCTTT	CASSQWTGVNTEAFF
TRBV9	17	TRBJ2-2	TRBD2	.	TGTGCCAGCAGCGTCCTGAGAGGCGGGAGAGAAACCGGGGAGCTGTTTTTT	CASSVLRGGRETGELFF
TRBV6-4	13	TRBJ1-1	.	few	TGTGCCAGCAGTCGCCGGGTCGAGAGGGAAGCTTTCTTT	CASSRRVEREAFF
TRBV4-2	16	TRBJ2-1	TRBD1	.	TGTGCCAGCAGCCAAGAAGACAGGGGATCCTACAATGAGCAGTTCTTC	CASSQEDRGSYNEQFF
TRBV9	16	TRBJ1-3	TRBD1	.	TGTGCCAGCAGCGTACGCAGGACAGGGCCGGGAAACACCATATATTTT	CASSVRRTGPGNTIYF
TRBV5-1	16	TRBJ2-7	.	.	TGCGCCAGCAGCCTGTTAGCTGGCGGGACCCCTTACGAGCAGTACTTC	CASSLLAGGTPYEQYF
TRBV6-1	13	TRBJ2-7	TRBD1	.	TGTGCCAACAGGGACAGCTTAACATACGAGCAGTACTTC	CANRDSLTYEQYF
TRBV4-2	16	TRBJ2-7	.	.	TGTGCCAGCAGCCAAGATAGGCGGGGGCGCATTTACGAGCAGTACTTC	CASSQDRRGRIYEQYF
TRBV5-8	15	TRBJ1-1	TRBD1	.	TGTGCCATACTCCGGGACAGGGGGCAGGGGACTGAAGCTTTCTTT	CAILRDRGQGTEAFF
TRBV6-5	14	TRBJ2-7	.	.	TGTGCCACCCAAAGACAGCTAGGATCCTACGAGCAGTACTTC	CATQRQLGSYEQYF
TRBV5-1	14	TRBJ2-7	TRBD1	once	TGCGCCAGCAGCTTAGACAGGGGAGAATACGAGCAGTACTTC	CASSLDRGEYEQYF
TRBV28	11	TRBJ2-7	.	.	TGTGCCAGCAGTCTCACTTTTGAGCAGTACTTC	CASSLTFEQYF
TRBV5-1	17	TRBJ2-5	.	few	TGCGCCAGCAGCTTGGGGGGCGGCCGGGGGGCCCGAGAGACCCAGTACTTC	CASSLGGGRGARETQYF
TRBV28	14	TRBJ2-1	.	.	TGTGCCAGCAGAGGCGTCGGGGCCTACAATGAGCAGTTCTTC	CASRGVGAYNEQFF
TRBV28	12	TRBJ1-5	.	.	TGTGCCAGCAGTTTACAGGTCGAGCCCCAGCATTTT	CASSLQVEPQHF
TRBV11-2	16	TRBJ2-7	TRBD2	.	TGTGCCAGCAGCTTAGATTGGGCGCGGGGGGCCTACGAGCAGTACTTC	CASSLDWARGAYEQYF
TRBV4-3	17	TRBJ2-7	TRBD1	few	TGCGCCAGCAGCCAAGATCTCGGGACAGGGGGCTTTTACGAGCAGTACTTC	CASSQDLGTGGFYEQYF
TRBV4-3	16	TRBJ2-5	TRBD1	.	TGCGCCAGCAGCCAGGGGACAGGGGGCTACCAAGAGACCCAGTACTTC	CASSQGTGGYQETQYF